This passage covers 16 T cell receptor beta chains from one sample sequenced in a study of somatic mutations in cytotoxic T cells in rheumatoid arthritis. Profiled with immunoSEQ multiplex PCR; TCRdb holds only in-frame clones, not every one. The sample holds about 30,000 clones, 82% seen once. Sequencing was done on a sample of CD8+ T cells sorted from blood. Receptors were obtained from an adult with rheumatoid arthritis.

This clone turned up a few times. V usage is TRBV30 and J usage is TRBJ2-7; 10 nucleotides match TRBD1. V was pared by 2 bases and J by 0 bases, with 16 bases of the junction left unmatched. This CDR3 comprises 19 residues. Germline V gene data show CDR1 as GTSNPN and CDR2 as SVGIG (reference sequence). Here the CDR3 reads CAWSNFRDRGPIVSYEQYF. The CDR3 nucleotides are TGTGCCTGGAGTAATTTCCGGGACAGGGGTCCGATTGTCTCCTACGAGCAGTACTTC.

The chain employs TRBV7-6 and TRBJ2-1, with TRBD2 matching over 9 bases. With V trimmed by 3 bases and J by 0 bases, 9 bases remained unmatched. The germline CDR1 and CDR2 sequences are SGHVS and FNYEAQ. This CDR3 is built from 18 residues. DNA for the CDR3: TGTGCCAGCAGCTTTGGTCTAGCGGGACGTCCCTCCTACAATGAGCAGTTCTTC. It yields the protein CASSFGLAGRPSYNEQFF. Drawing the rest from reference TRBV7-6 and TRBJ2-1, the complete variable domain is GAGVSQSPRYKVTKRGQDVALRCDPISGHVSLYWYRQALGQGPEFLTYFNYEAQQDKSGLPNDRFSAERPEGSISTLTIQRTEQRDSAMYRCASSFGLAGRPSYNEQFFGPGTRLTVL.

The rearrangement uses TRBV2 and TRBJ2-5; D call uncertain. The germline gives CDR1 SNHLY, CDR2 FYNNEI. The CDR3 is made up of 14 amino acids. The V and J ends lost 7 bases and 0 bases respectively, with 12 bases between them. CDR3 region: CASNSELNQETQYF. The CDR3 nucleotides are TGTGCCAGCAACTCGGAGTTGAACCAAGAGACCCAGTACTTC.

The rearrangement uses TRBV30 and TRBJ2-7, with D unclear. Per the germline V gene, CDR1 is GTSNPN and CDR2 is SVGIG (reference sequence). Between the trimmed V and J ends, which lost 7 bases and 0 bases, there was a span of 13 bases. The CDR3 sequence is 13 residues long. The CDR3 is CASQTGFSYEQYF. In nucleotides, the CDR3 is TGTGCCTCCCAAACCGGGTTCTCCTACGAGCAGTACTTC.

The rearrangement joins TRBV4-3 to TRBJ1-2; TRBD1 agrees at 10 bases. Germline CDR1 LGHNA, CDR2 YSLEER. Unmatched junction bases numbered 4, after V lost 5 bases and J lost 4 bases. The CDR3 runs 14 residues. CDR3 DNA: TGCGCCAGCAGCGACAGGGGGCGCGGCTATGGCTACACCTTC. It codes for CASSDRGRGYGYTF.

This chain links TRBV5-1 with TRBJ1-2, with D uncertain. Germline values: CDR1 SGHRS, CDR2 YFSETQ. The CDR3 contains 13 residues. V lost 3 bases to trimming and J lost 3 bases, with 9 bases between them. CDR3 coding DNA: TGCGCCAGCAGCTGGACGGACTACTATGGCTACACCTTC. This translates into CASSWTDYYGYTF.

The chain employs TRBV6-1 and TRBJ2-3; D is possibly TRBD1 or TRBD2 (6 bases each). The ends were cut back, 1 base at V and 3 bases at J, with 11 bases in the middle. Germline V gene sequence: CDR1 MNHNS, CDR2 SASEGT. The CDR3 is 15 residues long. The CDR3 region has the DNA TGTGCCAGCAGTGAAGTAAGGGGGAGGACAGATACGCAGTATTTT. Protein sequence: CASSEVRGRTDTQYF.

A few counts support this clone. This rearrangement joins TRBV7-9 to TRBJ2-7; TRBD2 is a possible D gene (5 bases). Trimming took off 8 bases at V and 1 base at J, with 12 bases between the two ends. The length of the CDR3 is 13 residues. The V gene's germline CDR1 is SEHNR and CDR2 FQNEAQ (reference sequence). This CDR3 reads CASFPEGSYEQYF. DNA of the CDR3: TGTGCCAGCTTCCCCGAGGGATCCTACGAGCAGTACTTC.

This chain uses TRBV2 with TRBJ2-5; no definite D call. CDR1 is SNHLY, CDR2 FYNNEI, per germline. V was pared by 0 bases and J by 0 bases, with 14 bases between. This CDR3 has 17 residues. The CDR3 nucleotides read TGTGCCAGCAGTGAAGCGCTTGGGCTAAGAAACCAAGAGACCCAGTACTTC. This codes for CASSEALGLRNQETQYF.

The rearrangement joins TRBV11-2 to TRBJ1-4; a weak D match, TRBD1 (5 bases). The germline CDR1 and CDR2 sequences are SGHAT and FQNNGV. The CDR3 loop spans 16 amino acids. With 0 bases removed from V and 5 bases from J, the gap between germline ends came to 13 bases. CDR3 amino acids: CASSLDWAGPNEKLFF. CDR3 sequence (DNA): TGTGCCAGCAGCTTAGATTGGGCGGGGCCCAATGAAAAACTGTTTTTT.

The gene calls are TRBV15 and TRBJ2-1, with 9 bases that match TRBD1. Germline assignment: CDR1 LNHNV and CDR2 YYDKDF (reference sequence). With 3 bases clipped from V and 5 bases from J, the junction kept 11 bases outside the gene matches. This CDR3 contains 17 residues. The CDR3 sequence: CATSSTTGTGRDNEQFF. For the CDR3, the DNA is TGTGCCACCAGCAGCACCACCGGGACAGGGAGGGACAATGAGCAGTTCTTC.

This clone was seen a few times. This chain joins TRBV30 and TRBJ1-1; D unclear. The CDR3 contains 12 residues. Trimming stripped 5 bases from V and 7 bases from J, with 14 bases between. The germline V gene has CDR1 GTSNPN and CDR2 SVGIG (reference sequence). CDR3 DNA sequence: TGTGCCTGGGGCGGGAGCCGACGTGAAGCTTTCTTT. This codes for CAWGGSRREAFF.

The chain employs TRBV7-8 and TRBJ1-5, with D hard to call. The length of the CDR3 is 13 residues. Germline V gene data show CDR1 as SGHVS and CDR2 as FQNEAQ. The germline V and J ends were trimmed by 5 bases and 6 bases, with 11 bases remaining between them. The CDR3 nucleotides are TGTGCCAGCAGCCGGGAGCTAGGTCAGCCCCAGCATTTT. Protein: CASSRELGQPQHF.

V usage is TRBV7-9 and J usage is TRBJ2-3; either TRBD1 or TRBD2 may fit D (7 bases each). In germline, CDR1 is SEHNR, CDR2 FQNEAQ (reference sequence). Trimming pared 0 bases from V and 4 bases from J, leaving 14 bases between. The CDR3 has 16 residues. CDR3 nucleotide sequence: TGTGCCAGCAGCTTAGCAGGGGGAGGGGGCCCAGATACGCAGTATTTT. Translating gives CASSLAGGGGPDTQYF.

There are a few counts of this clone. The V gene is TRBV27, the J gene TRBJ1-6, with D hard to call. The germline gives CDR1 MNHEY, CDR2 SMNVEV (reference sequence). V lost 5 bases and J 2 bases, leaving 4 bases between the germline ends. The CDR3 has 13 residues. CDR3 residues: CASSKAYNSPLHF. The CDR3 bases are TGTGCCAGCAGTAAAGCCTATAATTCACCCCTCCACTTT.

This clone was seen a few times. The rearrangement links TRBV19 to TRBJ1-2; 7 bases agree with TRBD1. Germline CDR1 and CDR2: LNHDA and SQIVND (reference sequence). This CDR3 contains 13 residues. Losses at the gene ends were 7 bases for V and 4 bases for J; bases not matched to a gene: 6. CDR3 bases: TGTGCCAGTACCACGACAGGGTTCTATGGCTACACCTTC. This encodes CASTTTGFYGYTF.